These 7 T cell receptor beta chains were sequenced from one sample in a study of breast tumors, draining lymph nodes, adjacent tissues. TCRdb fed the multiplex PCR reads into MiXCR, producing one record per CDR3 protein. Of over 10,000 distinct CDR3 sequences listed, roughly 70% are singletons. Material: tumor-adjacent breast tissue. Source of these receptors: a female donor with breast cancer. Some clones in this sample may be carry-over from other donors' samples.

The genes are TRBV20-1 and TRBJ2-6; 8 bases align to TRBD1. J gave up 0 bases and V 5 bases, and 15 bases lay outside the gene matches. This CDR3 is built from 19 residues. Germline loops: CDR1 DFQATT, CDR2 SNEGSKA (reference sequence). The CDR3 DNA sequence: TGCAGTGCTCGTCCCGGGACAGGTGGGAGACTCTCTGGGGCCAACGTCCTGACTTTC. It codes for CSARPGTGGRLSGANVLTF.

The V and J genes are TRBV4-1 and TRBJ2-6; 7 positions match TRBD1. The junction had 4 bases not matched to a gene; V was cut back by 1 base and J by 4 bases. This CDR3 region has 16 residues. Germline CDR1 MGHRA, CDR2 YSYEKL. The CDR3 bases are TGCGCCAGCAGCCAAGCGACAGGGACAGGGGCCAACGTCCTGACTTTC. Protein: CASSQATGTGANVLTF.

The chain has TRBV10-2 and TRBJ1-6, with 9 nucleotides matching TRBD1. This CDR3 contains 14 residues. Germline V CDR1 and CDR2: WSHSY, SAAADI. Trimming cost V 2 bases and J 9 bases; bases outside gene matches: 2. The CDR3 sequence: CASSEPTGGSPLHF. Written as DNA, the CDR3 is TGCGCCAGCAGTGAGCCGACAGGGGGTTCACCCCTCCACTTT.

This rearrangement joins TRBV12-3 or TRBV12-4 to TRBJ2-1, with 11 nucleotides matching TRBD2. This CDR3 has 15 residues. V lost 5 bases to trimming and J lost 6 bases; unmatched junction nucleotides: 6. The CDR3 spells CASSSSGRGFNEQFF. For the CDR3, the DNA is TGTGCCAGCAGTAGTAGCGGGAGGGGATTCAATGAGCAGTTCTTC.

About this clonotype: A clone one base away is much larger, so this may be a read error. The gene calls are TRBV16 and TRBJ1-3; the D gene is possibly TRBD1 (6 bases). The CDR3 is 15 amino acids. CDR1 is KGHSY and CDR2 is FQNENV in the germline V gene. The DNA for the CDR3 is TGTGCCAGCAGCCCCTCGGACAGCTCTGGAAACACCGTATATTTT. Translating it yields CASSPSDSSGNTVYF.

This chain joins TRBV9 and TRBJ2-1; D remains unclear. The CDR3 consists of 13 residues. Germline loops: CDR1 SGDLS, CDR2 YYNGEE. V gave up 0 bases and J gave up 6 bases, with 7 bases separating them. The CDR3 coding sequence is TGTGCCAGCAGCGTAGATCAAGGCAATGAGCAGTTCTTC. It specifies CASSVDQGNEQFF.

The gene calls are TRBV6-4 and TRBJ2-7; 12 positions agree with TRBD1. V was clipped by 3 bases and J by 3 bases; unmatched bases: 6. Germline V gene data show CDR1 as MRHNA and CDR2 as SNTAGT. The CDR3 covers 16 residues. The CDR3 region has the DNA TGTGCCAGCAGTGATCTCTGGGACAGGGGGCACTACGAGCAGTACTTC. It codes for CASSDLWDRGHYEQYF.